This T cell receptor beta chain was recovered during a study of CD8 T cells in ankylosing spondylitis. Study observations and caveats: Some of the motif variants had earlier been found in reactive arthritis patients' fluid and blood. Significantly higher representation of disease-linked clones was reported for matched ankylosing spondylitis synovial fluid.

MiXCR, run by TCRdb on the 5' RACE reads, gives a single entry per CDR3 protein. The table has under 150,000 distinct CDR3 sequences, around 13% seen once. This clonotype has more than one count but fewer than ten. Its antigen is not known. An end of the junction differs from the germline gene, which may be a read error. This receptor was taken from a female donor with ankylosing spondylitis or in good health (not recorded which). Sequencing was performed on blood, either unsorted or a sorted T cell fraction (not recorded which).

The CDR3 sequence is CASSLLGVQETQYF. In nucleotides, the CDR3 is TGTGCTAGCAGCTTACTCGGGGTACAAGAGACCCAGTACTTC. The rearrangement uses TRBV7-7 and TRBJ2-5, with D tentatively TRBD2 (5 bases). Germline V gene sequence: CDR1 SSHAT, CDR2 FNYEAQ (reference sequence). The CDR3 covers 14 residues.